This T cell receptor (beta chain) is from a study of Ad26.COV2.S vaccination and SARS-CoV-2 variants. This clone occurred a few times. Its specificity is unknown. Different DNA sequences within this sample yield the same CDR3. Study-level points and caveats: People who got the vaccine had more spike-specific TCR breadth than people who got placebo.

This CDR3 spans 13 amino acids. V lost 3 bases and J lost 1, with 4 bases in between. Germline CDR1 is KGHSH and CDR2 is LQKENI. Stated treatment: around 19 received Ad26.COV2.S at low or high dose, single or two shots; five or six received placebo; per-sample allocation not given. Samples analyzed were those drawn on day 63 after the first vaccine or placebo injection. Donor was an adult aged 18-55 years in Boston. The table came from immunoSEQ multiplex PCR; TCRdb's copy has only in-frame clones and leaves some out. Of more than 400,000 clones listed, approximately 92% were seen once; the top ten hold less than 2%.

This TCR came from a person between 18 and 60 years old who received the Ad26.COV2.S COVID-19 vaccine or a placebo. The chain couples TRBV18 to TRBJ1-5; D gene uncertain. Sequences were derived from peripheral blood, sampled in a trial of Ad26.COV2.S vaccine versus placebo. The CDR3 loop reads CASSPGSNQPQHF. CDR3 sequence (DNA): TGTGCCAGCTCACCGGGAAGCAATCAGCCCCAGCATTTT. The full variable domain, completed using reference TRBV18 and TRBJ1-5, is NAGVMQNPRHLVRRRGQEARLRCSPMKGHSHVYWYRQLPEEGLKFMVYLQKENIIDESGMPKERFSAEFPKEGPSILRIQQVVRGDSAAYFCASSPGSNQPQHFGDGTRLSIL.